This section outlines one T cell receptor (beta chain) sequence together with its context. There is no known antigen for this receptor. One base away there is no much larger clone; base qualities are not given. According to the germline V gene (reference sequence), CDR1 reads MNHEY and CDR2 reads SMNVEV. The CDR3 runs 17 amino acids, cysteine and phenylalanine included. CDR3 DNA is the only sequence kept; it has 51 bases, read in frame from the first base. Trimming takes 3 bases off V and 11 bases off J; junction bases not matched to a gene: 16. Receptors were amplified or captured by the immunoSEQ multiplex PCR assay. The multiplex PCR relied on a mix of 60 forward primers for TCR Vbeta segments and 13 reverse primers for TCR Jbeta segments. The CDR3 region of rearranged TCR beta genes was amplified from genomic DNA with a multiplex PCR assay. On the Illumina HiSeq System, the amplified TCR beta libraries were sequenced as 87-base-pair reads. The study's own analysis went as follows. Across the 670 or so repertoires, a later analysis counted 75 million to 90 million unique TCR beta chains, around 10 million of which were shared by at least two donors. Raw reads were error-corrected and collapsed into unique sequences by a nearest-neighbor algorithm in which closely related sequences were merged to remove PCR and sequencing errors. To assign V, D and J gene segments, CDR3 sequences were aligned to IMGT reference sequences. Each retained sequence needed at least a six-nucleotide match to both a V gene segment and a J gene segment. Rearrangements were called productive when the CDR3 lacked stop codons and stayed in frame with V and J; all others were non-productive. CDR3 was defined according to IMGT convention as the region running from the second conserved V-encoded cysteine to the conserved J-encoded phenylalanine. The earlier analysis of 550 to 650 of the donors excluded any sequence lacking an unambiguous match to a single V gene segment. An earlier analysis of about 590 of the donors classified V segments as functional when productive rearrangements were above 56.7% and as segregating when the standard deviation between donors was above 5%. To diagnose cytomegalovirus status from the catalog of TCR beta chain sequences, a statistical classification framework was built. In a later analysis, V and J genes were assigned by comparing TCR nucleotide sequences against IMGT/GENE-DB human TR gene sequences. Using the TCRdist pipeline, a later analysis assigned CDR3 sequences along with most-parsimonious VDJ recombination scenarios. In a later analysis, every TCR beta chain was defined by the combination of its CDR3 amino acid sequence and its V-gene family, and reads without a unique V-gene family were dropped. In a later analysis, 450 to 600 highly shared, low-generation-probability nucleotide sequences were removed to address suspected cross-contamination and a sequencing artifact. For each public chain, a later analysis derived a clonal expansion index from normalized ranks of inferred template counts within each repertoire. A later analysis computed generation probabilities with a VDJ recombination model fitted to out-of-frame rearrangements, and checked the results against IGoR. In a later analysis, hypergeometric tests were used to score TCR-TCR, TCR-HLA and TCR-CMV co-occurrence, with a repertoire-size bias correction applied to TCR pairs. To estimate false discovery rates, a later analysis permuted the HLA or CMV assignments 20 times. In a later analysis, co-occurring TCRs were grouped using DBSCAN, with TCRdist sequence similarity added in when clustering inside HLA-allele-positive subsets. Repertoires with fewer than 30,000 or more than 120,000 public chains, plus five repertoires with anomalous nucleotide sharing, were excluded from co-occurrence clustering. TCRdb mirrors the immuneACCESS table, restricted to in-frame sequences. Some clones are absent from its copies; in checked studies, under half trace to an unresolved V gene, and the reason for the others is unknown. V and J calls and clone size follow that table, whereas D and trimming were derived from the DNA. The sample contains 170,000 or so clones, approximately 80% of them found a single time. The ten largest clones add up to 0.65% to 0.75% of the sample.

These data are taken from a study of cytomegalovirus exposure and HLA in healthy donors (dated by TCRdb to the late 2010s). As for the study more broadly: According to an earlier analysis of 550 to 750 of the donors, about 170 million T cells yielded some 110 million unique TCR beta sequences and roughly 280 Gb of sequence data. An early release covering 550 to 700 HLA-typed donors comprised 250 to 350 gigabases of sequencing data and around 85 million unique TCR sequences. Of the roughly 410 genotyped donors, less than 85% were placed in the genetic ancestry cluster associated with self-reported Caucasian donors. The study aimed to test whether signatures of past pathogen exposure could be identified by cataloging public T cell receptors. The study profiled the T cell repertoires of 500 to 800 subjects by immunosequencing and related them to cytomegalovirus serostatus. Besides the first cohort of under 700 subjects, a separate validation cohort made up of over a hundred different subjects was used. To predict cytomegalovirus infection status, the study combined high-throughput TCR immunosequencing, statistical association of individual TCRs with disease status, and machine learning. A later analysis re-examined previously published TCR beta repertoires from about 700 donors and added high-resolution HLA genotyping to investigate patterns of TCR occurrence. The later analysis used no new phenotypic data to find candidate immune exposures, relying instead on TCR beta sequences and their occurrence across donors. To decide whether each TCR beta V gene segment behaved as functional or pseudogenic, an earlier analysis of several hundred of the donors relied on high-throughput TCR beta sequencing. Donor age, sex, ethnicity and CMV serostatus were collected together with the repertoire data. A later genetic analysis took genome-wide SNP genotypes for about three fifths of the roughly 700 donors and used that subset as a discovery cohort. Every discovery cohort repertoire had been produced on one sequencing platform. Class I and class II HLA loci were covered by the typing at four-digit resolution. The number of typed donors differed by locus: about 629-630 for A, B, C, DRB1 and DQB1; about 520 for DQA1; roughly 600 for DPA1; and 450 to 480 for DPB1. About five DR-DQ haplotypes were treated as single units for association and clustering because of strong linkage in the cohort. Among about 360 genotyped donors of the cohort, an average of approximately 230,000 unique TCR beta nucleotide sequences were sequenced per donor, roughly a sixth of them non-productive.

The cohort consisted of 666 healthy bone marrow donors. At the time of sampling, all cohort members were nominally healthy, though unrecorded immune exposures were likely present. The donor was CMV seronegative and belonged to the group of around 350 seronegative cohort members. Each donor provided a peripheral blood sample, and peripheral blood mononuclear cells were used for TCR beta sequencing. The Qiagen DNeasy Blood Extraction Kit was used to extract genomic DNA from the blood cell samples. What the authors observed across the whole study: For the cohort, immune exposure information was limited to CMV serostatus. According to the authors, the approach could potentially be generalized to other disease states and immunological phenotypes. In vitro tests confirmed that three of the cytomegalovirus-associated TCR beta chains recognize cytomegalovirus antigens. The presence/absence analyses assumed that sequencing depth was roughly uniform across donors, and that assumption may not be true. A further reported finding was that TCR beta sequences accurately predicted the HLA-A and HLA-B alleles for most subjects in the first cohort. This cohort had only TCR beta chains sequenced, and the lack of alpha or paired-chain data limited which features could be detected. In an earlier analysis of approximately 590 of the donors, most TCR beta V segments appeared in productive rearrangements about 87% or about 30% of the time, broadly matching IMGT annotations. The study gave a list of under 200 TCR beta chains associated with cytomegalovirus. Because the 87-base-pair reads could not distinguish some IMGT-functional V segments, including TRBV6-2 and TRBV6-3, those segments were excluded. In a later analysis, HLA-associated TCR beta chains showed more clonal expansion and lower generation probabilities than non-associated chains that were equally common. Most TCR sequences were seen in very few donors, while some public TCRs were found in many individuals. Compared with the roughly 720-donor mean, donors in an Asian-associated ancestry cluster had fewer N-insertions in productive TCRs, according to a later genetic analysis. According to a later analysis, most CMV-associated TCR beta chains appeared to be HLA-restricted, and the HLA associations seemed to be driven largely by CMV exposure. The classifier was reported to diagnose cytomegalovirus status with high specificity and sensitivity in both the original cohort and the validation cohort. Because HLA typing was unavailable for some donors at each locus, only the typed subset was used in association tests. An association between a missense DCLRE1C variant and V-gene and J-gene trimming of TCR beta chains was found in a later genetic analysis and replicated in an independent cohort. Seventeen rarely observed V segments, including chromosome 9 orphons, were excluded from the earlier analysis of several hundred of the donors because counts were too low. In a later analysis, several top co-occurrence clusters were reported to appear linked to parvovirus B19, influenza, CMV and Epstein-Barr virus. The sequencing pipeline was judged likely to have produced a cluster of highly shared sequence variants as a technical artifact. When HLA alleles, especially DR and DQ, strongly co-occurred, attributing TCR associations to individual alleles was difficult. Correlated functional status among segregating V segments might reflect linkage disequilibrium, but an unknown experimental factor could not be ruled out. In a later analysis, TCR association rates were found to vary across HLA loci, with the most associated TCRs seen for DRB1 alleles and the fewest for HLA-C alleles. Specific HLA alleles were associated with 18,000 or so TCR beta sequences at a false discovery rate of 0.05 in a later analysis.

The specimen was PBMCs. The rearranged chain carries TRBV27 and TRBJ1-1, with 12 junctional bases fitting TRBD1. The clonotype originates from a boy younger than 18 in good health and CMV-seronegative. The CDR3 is CASSLVPPGQGAERAFF. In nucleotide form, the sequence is TGTGCCAGCAGTTTGGTGCCCCCGGGACAGGGGGCCGAACGGGCTTTCTTT.